This T cell receptor (beta chain) was captured in a study of CD8 T cells in ankylosing spondylitis. The study's findings and limits: Significant enrichment of disease-linked clones was reportedly seen in matched ankylosing spondylitis synovial fluid. Relatively rare in peripheral blood, disease-linked clones were also CD8+. In the blood and synovial fluid of reactive arthritis, some motif variants had been previously reported. One TCR beta motif, made up of roughly eight highly homologous variants, appeared characteristic of ankylosing spondylitis blood.

Quantitative barcoded 5'-RACE was used to prepare TCR beta libraries. TCRdb called the 5' RACE reads again in MiXCR, with one record for every CDR3 protein. The sample lists 470,000 or so distinct CDR3 sequences, 26% occurring once. The V gene's germline CDR1 is SGHAT and CDR2 FQNNGV. The CDR3 consists of 12 residues. Trimming pared 0 bases from V and 8 bases from J, leaving 6 bases between. This clonotype was detected only once. Its cognate antigen is unknown. This chain links TRBV11-2 with TRBJ2-3; the D is unclear. Sequenced sample: blood, either unsorted or a sorted T cell fraction (not recorded which). The source is a male donor with ankylosing spondylitis. CDR3 sequence (DNA): TGTGCCAGCAGCTTAGATCCAGCTACGCAGTATTTT. Translated: CASSLDPATQYF.